This TCR beta chain appears in the sequencing data of a study of shared clonotypes between healthy human individuals. Study context: The composition of the donors was a couple of women and a few men aged 18 to 49.

Produced via immunoSEQ multiplex PCR; TCRdb's table is partial and in-frame only. Altogether around 980,000 clones are present, approximately 80% being singletons, with the ten largest covering roughly 0.65%. With respect to this clone: Its target is not known.

Study-level points and caveats: Sample collection involved blood only; tissue repertoires are likely different.

The CDR3 totals 14 residues. Germline values: CDR1 SGHRS, CDR2 YFSETQ. Unmatched junction bases numbered 3, after V lost 3 bases and J lost 6 bases. The sample was memory CD4+ T cells from PBMCs. The subset: CD45RA-negative fraction. This chain links TRBV5-1 with TRBJ2-1; 10 nucleotides match TRBD1. The source is a man between 18 and 35 years old in good health. Some clones in this sample may be carry-over from other donors' samples. This chain's CDR3 is CASSSRDRGNEQFF. The CDR3 DNA sequence: TGCGCCAGCAGCTCCCGGGACAGGGGCAATGAGCAGTTCTTC.